A selection of T cell receptor beta chains follows, all from one sample in a study of shared clonotypes between healthy human individuals. The data were produced by immunoSEQ multiplex PCR, yet TCRdb's version contains in-frame clones alone and is incomplete. Of around 720,000 clones listed, more than 70% are singletons. The sequencing sample was made of memory CD4+ T cells sorted from blood. These receptors originate from a woman in her 30s in good health. The CDR3 runs from the conserved cysteine through the conserved F or W. Each record gives: J gene, clone size, V gene, D gene, CDR3 protein, CDR3 DNA. A D gene is named only where the DNA matches it firmly. Size is stated for part of the rows, as once, few or many counts, or as a class when the clone is expanded.

j_call: TRBJ1-2
clone_size: .
v_call: TRBV5-5
d_call: .
cdr3_aa: CASSPDPNGYGYTF
cdr3_nt: TGTGCCAGCAGTCCTGACCCAAACGGGTATGGCTACACCTTC

j_call: TRBJ2-6
clone_size: .
v_call: TRBV10-2
d_call: .
cdr3_aa: CASIGAGGLGANVLTF
cdr3_nt: TGCGCCAGCATAGGGGCAGGTGGTCTTGGGGCCAACGTCCTGACTTTC

j_call: TRBJ1-2
clone_size: .
v_call: TRBV11-2
d_call: .
cdr3_aa: CASSFRGARGGGYTF
cdr3_nt: TGTGCCAGCAGCTTTAGGGGTGCCAGAGGAGGTGGCTACACCTTC

j_call: TRBJ2-5
clone_size: .
v_call: TRBV5-1
d_call: .
cdr3_aa: CASSFGSLQETQYF
cdr3_nt: TGCGCCAGCAGCTTTGGGTCCCTTCAAGAGACCCAGTACTTC

j_call: TRBJ1-1
clone_size: .
v_call: TRBV5-1
d_call: .
cdr3_aa: CASSFLGPNGAEAFF
cdr3_nt: TGCGCCAGCAGCTTTTTGGGCCCCAATGGGGCTGAAGCTTTCTTT

j_call: TRBJ1-1
clone_size: .
v_call: TRBV6-1
d_call: .
cdr3_aa: CASSEQGLTEAFF
cdr3_nt: TGTGCCAGCAGTGAGCAGGGATTGACTGAAGCTTTCTTT

j_call: TRBJ1-1
clone_size: few
v_call: TRBV7-3
d_call: .
cdr3_aa: CASSSSMGGTEAFF
cdr3_nt: TGTGCCAGCAGCTCTTCGATGGGCGGCACTGAAGCTTTCTTT

j_call: TRBJ1-2
clone_size: .
v_call: TRBV28
d_call: TRBD1
cdr3_aa: CASRLDRGRGFGYTF
cdr3_nt: TGTGCCAGCAGACTAGACAGGGGGCGCGGGTTTGGCTACACCTTC

j_call: TRBJ1-2
clone_size: .
v_call: TRBV18
d_call: .
cdr3_aa: CASSPYGGYGYTF
cdr3_nt: TGTGCCAGCTCACCATATGGGGGGTATGGCTACACCTTC

j_call: TRBJ1-2
clone_size: .
v_call: TRBV6-5
d_call: TRBD1
cdr3_aa: CASSPNRGSNYGYTF
cdr3_nt: TGTGCCAGCAGCCCAAACAGGGGATCGAACTATGGCTACACCTTC

j_call: TRBJ1-2
clone_size: .
v_call: TRBV29-1
d_call: TRBD1
cdr3_aa: CSAAGTDYGYTF
cdr3_nt: TGCAGCGCCGCCGGGACAGACTATGGCTACACCTTC

j_call: TRBJ2-7
clone_size: .
v_call: TRBV9
d_call: TRBD2
cdr3_aa: CASRQGAGGNYEQYF
cdr3_nt: TGTGCCAGCAGACAAGGAGCGGGAGGGAACTACGAGCAGTACTTC

j_call: TRBJ1-2
clone_size: .
v_call: TRBV7-3
d_call: .
cdr3_aa: CASSLTIEGGYTF
cdr3_nt: TGTGCCAGCAGCTTAACGATAGAAGGTGGCTACACCTTC

j_call: TRBJ2-3
clone_size: few
v_call: TRBV9
d_call: TRBD2
cdr3_aa: CASSATTSGSTDTQYF
cdr3_nt: TGTGCCAGCAGCGCGACGACTAGCGGGAGCACAGATACGCAGTATTTT

j_call: TRBJ2-1
clone_size: few
v_call: TRBV7-9
d_call: TRBD2
cdr3_aa: CASSLTGLAGEEQFF
cdr3_nt: TGTGCCAGCAGCTTAACAGGACTAGCGGGAGAAGAGCAGTTCTTC

j_call: TRBJ1-5
clone_size: .
v_call: TRBV2
d_call: .
cdr3_aa: CASSADGDQPQHF
cdr3_nt: TGTGCCAGCAGTGCCGACGGGGATCAGCCCCAGCATTTT

j_call: TRBJ1-1
clone_size: .
v_call: TRBV30
d_call: .
cdr3_aa: CAWSPPRTKWNTEAFF
cdr3_nt: TGTGCCTGGAGTCCCCCAAGGACAAAATGGAACACTGAAGCTTTCTTT

j_call: TRBJ2-7
clone_size: .
v_call: TRBV9
d_call: .
cdr3_aa: CASSVAPYSSYEQYF
cdr3_nt: TGTGCCAGCAGCGTAGCCCCCTACTCCTCCTACGAGCAGTACTTC

j_call: TRBJ2-7
clone_size: once
v_call: TRBV2
d_call: .
cdr3_aa: CASSESAGAYEQYF
cdr3_nt: TGTGCCAGCAGTGAAAGCGCAGGAGCCTACGAGCAGTACTTC

j_call: TRBJ2-7
clone_size: .
v_call: TRBV7-9
d_call: TRBD2
cdr3_aa: CASSFSGGSYEQYF
cdr3_nt: TGTGCCAGCAGCTTCTCGGGGGGCTCCTACGAGCAGTACTTC

j_call: TRBJ1-4
clone_size: .
v_call: TRBV4-1
d_call: .
cdr3_aa: CASSQDGGDREKLFF
cdr3_nt: TGCGCCAGCAGCCAAGATGGGGGGGATAGGGAAAAACTGTTTTTT

j_call: TRBJ2-1
clone_size: .
v_call: TRBV28
d_call: .
cdr3_aa: CASNLPGVSYNEQFF
cdr3_nt: TGTGCCAGCAATTTACCGGGAGTCTCCTACAATGAGCAGTTCTTC

j_call: TRBJ2-6
clone_size: .
v_call: TRBV28
d_call: .
cdr3_aa: CASEGSGANVLTF
cdr3_nt: TGTGCCAGCGAGGGATCTGGGGCCAACGTCCTGACTTTC

j_call: TRBJ1-2
clone_size: .
v_call: TRBV4-1
d_call: .
cdr3_aa: CASSQEGRNYGYTF
cdr3_nt: TGCGCCAGCAGCCAAGAAGGACGAAACTATGGCTACACCTTC

j_call: TRBJ2-7
clone_size: .
v_call: TRBV28
d_call: .
cdr3_aa: CASNGAPDYEQYF
cdr3_nt: TGTGCCAGCAACGGGGCGCCCGACTACGAGCAGTACTTC

j_call: TRBJ1-3
clone_size: few
v_call: TRBV28
d_call: .
cdr3_aa: CASSTFARDTIYF
cdr3_nt: TGTGCCAGCAGTACCTTTGCGCGGGACACCATATATTTT

j_call: TRBJ2-3
clone_size: .
v_call: TRBV4-1
d_call: .
cdr3_aa: CASSRPWDTQYF
cdr3_nt: TGCGCCAGCAGCCGTCCGTGGGATACGCAGTATTTT

j_call: TRBJ2-1
clone_size: many
v_call: TRBV29-1
d_call: TRBD2
cdr3_aa: CSVIGIQLAGALDREQFF
cdr3_nt: TGCAGCGTTATAGGAATTCAACTAGCGGGAGCCCTTGATCGGGAGCAGTTCTTC

j_call: TRBJ1-1
clone_size: .
v_call: TRBV6-1
d_call: .
cdr3_aa: CASSEGRNTEAFF
cdr3_nt: TGTGCCAGCAGTGAAGGGAGGAACACTGAAGCTTTCTTT

j_call: TRBJ2-7
clone_size: once
v_call: TRBV6-1
d_call: TRBD2
cdr3_aa: CATTTSSNYEQYF
cdr3_nt: TGTGCCACGACGACTAGCTCCAACTACGAGCAGTACTTC

j_call: TRBJ2-7
clone_size: .
v_call: TRBV10-3
d_call: TRBD2
cdr3_aa: CAISDRREGEQYF
cdr3_nt: TGTGCCATCAGTGATCGGCGGGAGGGGGAGCAGTACTTC

j_call: TRBJ2-3
clone_size: .
v_call: TRBV10-1
d_call: .
cdr3_aa: CASNKGQAGTLGTDTQYF
cdr3_nt: TGCGCCAGCAACAAAGGACAGGCGGGAACTTTGGGCACAGATACGCAGTATTTT

j_call: TRBJ2-7
clone_size: .
v_call: TRBV11-2
d_call: TRBD2
cdr3_aa: CASSLQRERSYEQYF
cdr3_nt: TGTGCCAGCAGCTTACAGCGGGAGCGCTCCTACGAGCAGTACTTC

j_call: TRBJ1-5
clone_size: .
v_call: TRBV4-2
d_call: .
cdr3_aa: CASSQDTREQPQHF
cdr3_nt: TGTGCCAGCAGCCAAGATACCCGGGAGCAGCCCCAGCATTTT

j_call: TRBJ1-2
clone_size: .
v_call: TRBV29-1
d_call: TRBD1
cdr3_aa: CSFGDRDYGYTF
cdr3_nt: TGCAGTTTTGGGGACAGGGACTATGGCTACACCTTC

j_call: TRBJ2-7
clone_size: .
v_call: TRBV15
d_call: .
cdr3_aa: CATSRDFGQGLGEQYF
cdr3_nt: TGTGCCACCAGCAGAGATTTTGGGCAGGGGTTGGGGGAGCAGTACTTC

j_call: TRBJ2-7
clone_size: .
v_call: TRBV6-1
d_call: .
cdr3_aa: CASSEMRYSSYEQYF
cdr3_nt: TGTGCCAGCAGTGAGATGAGGTACAGCTCCTACGAGCAGTACTTC

j_call: TRBJ2-5
clone_size: .
v_call: TRBV29-1
d_call: TRBD2
cdr3_aa: CSGSLAEGETQYF
cdr3_nt: TGCAGCGGGTCACTAGCGGAAGGGGAGACCCAGTACTTC

j_call: TRBJ1-1
clone_size: .
v_call: TRBV6-6
d_call: TRBD1
cdr3_aa: CASSYPSDRGRVEAFF
cdr3_nt: TGTGCCAGCAGTTACCCCTCCGACAGGGGAAGGGTGGAAGCTTTCTTT

j_call: TRBJ1-2
clone_size: .
v_call: TRBV2
d_call: .
cdr3_aa: CASSQVQGARGYTF
cdr3_nt: TGTGCCAGCAGCCAAGTACAGGGCGCGAGGGGCTACACCTTC

j_call: TRBJ2-7
clone_size: .
v_call: TRBV28
d_call: .
cdr3_aa: CASSLSRLEQYF
cdr3_nt: TGTGCCAGCAGTTTATCCCGCTTAGAGCAGTACTTC

j_call: TRBJ2-3
clone_size: .
v_call: TRBV7-8
d_call: TRBD2
cdr3_aa: CASSQQGAGVADTQYF
cdr3_nt: TGTGCCAGCAGCCAACAAGGGGCGGGAGTGGCAGATACGCAGTATTTT

j_call: TRBJ2-7
clone_size: .
v_call: TRBV4-1
d_call: TRBD2
cdr3_aa: CASSLAGVFSYEQYF
cdr3_nt: TGCGCCAGCAGCCTAGCGGGAGTGTTCTCCTACGAGCAGTACTTC

j_call: TRBJ1-5
clone_size: .
v_call: TRBV2
d_call: .
cdr3_aa: CASSFTEPFNQPQHF
cdr3_nt: TGTGCCAGCAGTTTTACTGAGCCTTTCAATCAGCCCCAGCATTTT